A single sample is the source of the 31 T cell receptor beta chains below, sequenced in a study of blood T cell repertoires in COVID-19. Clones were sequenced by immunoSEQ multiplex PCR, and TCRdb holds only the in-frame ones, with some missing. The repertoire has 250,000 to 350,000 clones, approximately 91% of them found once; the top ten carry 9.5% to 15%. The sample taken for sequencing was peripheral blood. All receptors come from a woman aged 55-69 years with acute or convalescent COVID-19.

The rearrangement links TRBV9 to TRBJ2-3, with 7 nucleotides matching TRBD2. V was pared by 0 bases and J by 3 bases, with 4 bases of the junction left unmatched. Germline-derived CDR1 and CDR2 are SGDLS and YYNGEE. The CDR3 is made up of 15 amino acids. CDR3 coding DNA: TGTGCCAGCAGCGTAGATGGCGGGAGAACAGATACGCAGTATTTT. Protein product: CASSVDGGRTDTQYF.

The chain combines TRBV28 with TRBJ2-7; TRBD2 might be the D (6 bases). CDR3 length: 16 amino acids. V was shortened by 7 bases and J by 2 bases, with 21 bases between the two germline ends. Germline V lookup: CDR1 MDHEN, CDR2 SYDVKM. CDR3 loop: CASNHLQRESTYEQYF. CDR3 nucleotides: TGTGCCAGCAACCACCTTCAACGGGAGTCAACCTACGAGCAGTACTTC.

CDR3 bases: TGTGCCAGTAACCCGACAGGCCTGGAGAAACTGTTTTTT. It specifies CASNPTGLEKLFF. The V gene is TRBV19, the J gene TRBJ1-4; tentative D call: TRBD1 (6 bases). Trimming shortened V by 7 bases and J by 11 bases, and 17 bases separated the two germline ends. This CDR3 spans 13 amino acids. Germline V gives CDR1 LNHDA, CDR2 SQIVND (reference sequence).

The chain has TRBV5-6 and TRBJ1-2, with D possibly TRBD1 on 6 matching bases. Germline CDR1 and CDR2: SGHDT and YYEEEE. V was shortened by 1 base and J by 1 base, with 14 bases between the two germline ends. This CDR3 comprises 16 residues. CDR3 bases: TGTGCCAGCAGCTTGTTGATGACAGGCCTTAACTATGGCTACACCTTC. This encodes CASSLLMTGLNYGYTF.

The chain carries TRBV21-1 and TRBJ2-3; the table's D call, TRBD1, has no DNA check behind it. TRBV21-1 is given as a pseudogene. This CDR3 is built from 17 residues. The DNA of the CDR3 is TGTGCCAGCAGCAAAGTTCTGACAGGCCGAAAGACAGATACGCAGTATTTT. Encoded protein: CASSKVLTGRKTDTQYF.

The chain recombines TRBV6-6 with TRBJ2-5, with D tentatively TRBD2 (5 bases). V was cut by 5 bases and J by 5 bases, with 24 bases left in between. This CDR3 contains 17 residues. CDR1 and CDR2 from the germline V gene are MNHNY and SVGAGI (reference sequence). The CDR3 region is CASSPFQPTAGAETQYF. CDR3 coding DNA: TGTGCCAGCAGTCCCTTTCAGCCGACTGCGGGCGCGGAGACCCAGTACTTC.

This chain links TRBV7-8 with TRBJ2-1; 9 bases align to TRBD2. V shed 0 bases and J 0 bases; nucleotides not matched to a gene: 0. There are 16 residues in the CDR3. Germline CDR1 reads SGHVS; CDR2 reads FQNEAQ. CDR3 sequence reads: CASSLARGGSYNEQFF. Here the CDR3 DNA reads TGTGCCAGCAGCTTAGCGCGGGGGGGCTCCTACAATGAGCAGTTCTTC.

The CDR3 sequence: CASSAGTGVIEKLFF. The CDR3 region has the DNA TGTGCCAGCAGTGCCGGGACAGGGGTAATAGAAAAACTGTTTTTT. The chain is built from TRBV6-4 and TRBJ1-4, with TRBD1 matching 10 bases. This CDR3 spans 15 amino acids. V lost 4 bases, J lost 8 bases, and 7 bases stayed unmatched. Germline CDR1 is MRHNA and CDR2 is SNTAGT.

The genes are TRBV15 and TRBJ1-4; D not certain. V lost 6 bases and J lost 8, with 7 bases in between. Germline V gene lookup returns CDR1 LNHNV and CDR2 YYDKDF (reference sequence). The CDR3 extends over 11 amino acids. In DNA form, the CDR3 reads TGTGCCACCAGGGTACAGGAAAAACTGTTTTTT. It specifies CATRVQEKLFF.

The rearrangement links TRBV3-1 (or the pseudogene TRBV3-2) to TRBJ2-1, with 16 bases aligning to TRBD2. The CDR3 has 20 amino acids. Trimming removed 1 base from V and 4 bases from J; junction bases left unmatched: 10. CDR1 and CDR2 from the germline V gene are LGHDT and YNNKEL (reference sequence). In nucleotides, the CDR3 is TGTGCCAGCAGCCAAGCCGGGACTAGCGGGGGGGCCCACCTTTACAATGAGCAGTTCTTC. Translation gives CASSQAGTSGGAHLYNEQFF.

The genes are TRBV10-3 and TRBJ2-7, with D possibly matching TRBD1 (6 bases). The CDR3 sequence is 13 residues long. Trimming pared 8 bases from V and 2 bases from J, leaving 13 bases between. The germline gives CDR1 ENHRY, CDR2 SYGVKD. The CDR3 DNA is TGTGCCATCGGAGACAGGTGGACCTACGAGCAGTACTTC. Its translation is CAIGDRWTYEQYF.

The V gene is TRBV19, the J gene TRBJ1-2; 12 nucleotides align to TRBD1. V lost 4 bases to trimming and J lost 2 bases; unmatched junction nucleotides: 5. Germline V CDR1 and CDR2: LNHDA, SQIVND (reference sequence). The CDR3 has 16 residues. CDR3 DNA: TGTGCCAGTAGTACTCGGGACAGGGGGCTGAACTATGGCTACACCTTC. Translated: CASSTRDRGLNYGYTF.

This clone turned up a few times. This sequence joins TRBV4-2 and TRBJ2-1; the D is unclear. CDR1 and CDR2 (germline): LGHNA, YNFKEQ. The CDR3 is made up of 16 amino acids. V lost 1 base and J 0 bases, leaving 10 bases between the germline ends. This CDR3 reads CASSQAISASYNEQFF. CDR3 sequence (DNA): TGTGCCAGCAGCCAAGCGATAAGCGCCTCCTACAATGAGCAGTTCTTC.

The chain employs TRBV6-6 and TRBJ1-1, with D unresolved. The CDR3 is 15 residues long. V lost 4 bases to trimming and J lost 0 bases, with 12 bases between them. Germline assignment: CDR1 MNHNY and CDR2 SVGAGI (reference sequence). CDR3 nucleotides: TGTGCCAGCAGTTTGCTGATGGGCATGAACACTGAAGCTTTCTTT. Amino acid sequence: CASSLLMGMNTEAFF.

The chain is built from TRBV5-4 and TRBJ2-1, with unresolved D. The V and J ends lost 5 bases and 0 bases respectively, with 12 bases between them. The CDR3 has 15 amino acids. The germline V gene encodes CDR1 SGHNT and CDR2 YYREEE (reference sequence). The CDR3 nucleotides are TGTGCCAGCAGTCTCGATTGGAGCTCCTACAATGAGCAGTTCTTC. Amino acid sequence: CASSLDWSSYNEQFF.

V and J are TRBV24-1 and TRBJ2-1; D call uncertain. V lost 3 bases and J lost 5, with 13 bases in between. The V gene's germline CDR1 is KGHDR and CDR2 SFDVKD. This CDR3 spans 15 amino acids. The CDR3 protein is CATSDTRIAHNEQFF. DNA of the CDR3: TGTGCCACCAGTGATACCAGGATCGCCCACAATGAGCAGTTCTTC.

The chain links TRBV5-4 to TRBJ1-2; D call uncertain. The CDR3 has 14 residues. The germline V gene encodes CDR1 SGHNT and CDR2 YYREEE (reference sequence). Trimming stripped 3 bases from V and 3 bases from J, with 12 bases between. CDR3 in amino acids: CASSSPADYYGYTF. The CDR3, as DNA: TGTGCCAGCAGCTCCCCCGCAGATTACTATGGCTACACCTTC.

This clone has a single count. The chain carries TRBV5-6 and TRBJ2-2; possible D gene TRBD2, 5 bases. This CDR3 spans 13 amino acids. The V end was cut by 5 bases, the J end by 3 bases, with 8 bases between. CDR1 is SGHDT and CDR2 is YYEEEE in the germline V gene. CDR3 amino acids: CASRGSYTGELFF. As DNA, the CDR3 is TGTGCCAGCAGGGGGAGCTACACCGGGGAGCTGTTTTTT.

CDR3 sequence (DNA): TGTGCCAGCAGCTTAGGACAGGGGCAAGAGACCCAGTACTTC. Its protein is CASSLGQGQETQYF. The chain couples TRBV7-2 to TRBJ2-5, with 8 nucleotides matching TRBD1. The CDR3 totals 14 residues. The ends lost 1 base at V and 2 bases at J; junction bases unmatched: 0. Looked up from germline, CDR1 is SGHTA and CDR2 is FQGNSA.

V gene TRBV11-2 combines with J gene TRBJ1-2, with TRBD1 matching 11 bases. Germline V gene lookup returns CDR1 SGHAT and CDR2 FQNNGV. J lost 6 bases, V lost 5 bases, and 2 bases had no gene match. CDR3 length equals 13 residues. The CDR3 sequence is CASSGQGADGYTF. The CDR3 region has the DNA TGTGCCAGCAGCGGACAGGGGGCTGATGGCTACACCTTC.

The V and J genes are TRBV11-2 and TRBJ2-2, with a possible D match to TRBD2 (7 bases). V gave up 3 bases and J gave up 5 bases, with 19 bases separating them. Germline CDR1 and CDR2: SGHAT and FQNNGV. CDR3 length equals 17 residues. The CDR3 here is CASSLIGLRGGTGELFF. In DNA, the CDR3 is TGTGCCAGCAGCTTGATAGGGCTGAGGGGGGGAACCGGGGAGCTGTTTTTT.

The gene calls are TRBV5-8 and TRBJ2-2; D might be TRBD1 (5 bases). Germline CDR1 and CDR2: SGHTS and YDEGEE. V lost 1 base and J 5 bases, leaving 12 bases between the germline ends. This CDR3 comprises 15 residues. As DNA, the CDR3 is TGTGCCAGCAGCTTGTTCCAGGGAAAGACCGGGGAGCTGTTTTTT. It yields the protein CASSLFQGKTGELFF.

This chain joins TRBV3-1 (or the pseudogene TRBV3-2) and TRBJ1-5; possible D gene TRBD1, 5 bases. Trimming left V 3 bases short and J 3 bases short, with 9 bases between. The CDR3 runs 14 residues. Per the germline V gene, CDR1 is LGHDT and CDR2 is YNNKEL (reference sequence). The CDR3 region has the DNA TGTGCCAGCAGCCACCTAGGGGCCAATCAGCCCCAGCATTTT. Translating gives CASSHLGANQPQHF.

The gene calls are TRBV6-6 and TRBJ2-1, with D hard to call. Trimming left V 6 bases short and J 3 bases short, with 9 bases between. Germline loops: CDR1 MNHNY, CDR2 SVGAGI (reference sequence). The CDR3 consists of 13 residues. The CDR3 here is CASSRVDYNEQFF. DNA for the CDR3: TGTGCCAGCAGCCGGGTTGACTACAATGAGCAGTTCTTC.

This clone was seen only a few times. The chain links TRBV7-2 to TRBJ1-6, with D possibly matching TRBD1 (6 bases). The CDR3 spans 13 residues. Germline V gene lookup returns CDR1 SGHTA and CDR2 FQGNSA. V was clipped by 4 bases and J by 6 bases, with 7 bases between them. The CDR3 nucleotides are TGTGCCAGCAGCTCCAGGGGTAATTCACCCCTCCACTTT. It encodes CASSSRGNSPLHF.

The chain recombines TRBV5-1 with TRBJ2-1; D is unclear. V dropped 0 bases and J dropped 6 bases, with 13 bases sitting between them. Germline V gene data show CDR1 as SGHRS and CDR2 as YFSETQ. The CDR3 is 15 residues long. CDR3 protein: CASSLGPIPLNEQFF. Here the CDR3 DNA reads TGCGCCAGCAGCTTGGGGCCGATACCTCTCAATGAGCAGTTCTTC. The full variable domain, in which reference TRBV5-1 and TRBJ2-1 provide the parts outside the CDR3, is KAGVTQTPRYLIKTRGQQVTLSCSPISGHRSVSWYQQTPGQGLQFLFEYFSETQRNKGNFPGRFSGRQFSNSRSEMNVSTLELGDSALYLCASSLGPIPLNEQFFGPGTRLTVL.

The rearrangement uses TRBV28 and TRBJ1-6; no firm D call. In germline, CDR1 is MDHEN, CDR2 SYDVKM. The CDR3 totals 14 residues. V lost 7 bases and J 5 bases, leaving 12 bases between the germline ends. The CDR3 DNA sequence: TGTGCCAGCAACGACATTTACAATAATTCACCCCTCCACTTT. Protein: CASNDIYNNSPLHF.

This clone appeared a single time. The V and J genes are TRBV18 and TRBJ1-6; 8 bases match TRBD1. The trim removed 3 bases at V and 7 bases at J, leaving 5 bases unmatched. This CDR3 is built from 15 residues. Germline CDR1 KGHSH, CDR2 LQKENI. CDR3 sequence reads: CASSPGQATNSPLHF. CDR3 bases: TGTGCCAGCTCACCGGGACAGGCAACAAATTCACCCCTCCACTTT.

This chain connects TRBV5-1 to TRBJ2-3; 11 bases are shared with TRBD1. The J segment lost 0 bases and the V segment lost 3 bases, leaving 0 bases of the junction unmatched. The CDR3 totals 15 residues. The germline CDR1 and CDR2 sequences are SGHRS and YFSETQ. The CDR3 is CASSWTGGSTDTQYF. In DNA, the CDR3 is TGCGCCAGCAGCTGGACAGGGGGCAGCACAGATACGCAGTATTTT.

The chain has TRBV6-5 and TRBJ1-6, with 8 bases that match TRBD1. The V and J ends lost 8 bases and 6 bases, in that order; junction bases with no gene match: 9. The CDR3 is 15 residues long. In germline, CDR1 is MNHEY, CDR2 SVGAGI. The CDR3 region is CASLITGQANSPLHF. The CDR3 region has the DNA TGTGCCAGCCTAATTACGGGACAGGCTAATTCACCCCTCCACTTT.

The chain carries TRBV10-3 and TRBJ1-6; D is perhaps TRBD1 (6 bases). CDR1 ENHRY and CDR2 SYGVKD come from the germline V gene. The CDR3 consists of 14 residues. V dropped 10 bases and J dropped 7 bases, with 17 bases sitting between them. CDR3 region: CASHPSGANSPLHF. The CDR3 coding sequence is TGTGCCAGCCACCCATCAGGGGCCAATTCACCCCTCCACTTT.